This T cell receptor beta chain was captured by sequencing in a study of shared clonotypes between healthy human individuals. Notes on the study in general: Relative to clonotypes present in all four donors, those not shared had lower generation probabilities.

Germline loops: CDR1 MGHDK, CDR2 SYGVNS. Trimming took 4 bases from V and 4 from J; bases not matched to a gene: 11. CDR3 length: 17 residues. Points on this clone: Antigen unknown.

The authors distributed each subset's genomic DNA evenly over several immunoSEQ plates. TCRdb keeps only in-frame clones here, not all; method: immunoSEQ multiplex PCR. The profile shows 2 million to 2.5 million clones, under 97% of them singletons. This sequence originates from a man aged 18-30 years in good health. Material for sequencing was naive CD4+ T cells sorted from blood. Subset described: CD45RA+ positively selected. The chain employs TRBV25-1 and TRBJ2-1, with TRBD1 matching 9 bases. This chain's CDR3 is CASSASAPGTGYNEQFF. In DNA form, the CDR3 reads TGTGCCAGCAGTGCGTCCGCTCCCGGGACAGGGTACAATGAGCAGTTCTTC.